Presented here are 19 T cell receptor beta chains from one specimen sequenced in a study of blood T cell repertoires in COVID-19. Assay used: immunoSEQ multiplex PCR; TCRdb lists only in-frame clones, some missing. The repertoire consists of 360,000 or so clones, with about 90% occurring once and the leading ten covering under 1.2%. What was sequenced was PBMCs or T cells enriched from blood (not recorded which). The receptors shown here come from a woman under 40 who had been exposed to COVID-19.

The chain has TRBV5-8 and TRBJ2-5; D perhaps matches TRBD2 (6 bases). This CDR3 contains 16 residues. Trimming cost V 4 bases and J 4 bases, with 20 bases left between them. Per the germline V gene, CDR1 is SGHTS and CDR2 is YDEGEE. The CDR3 spells CASSPGKGRQGETQYF. The CDR3 nucleotides are TGTGCCAGCAGCCCCGGGAAGGGGAGGCAGGGAGAGACCCAGTACTTC. Together with reference TRBV5-8 and TRBJ2-5, the CDR3 gives the full variable domain: EAGVTQSPTHLIKTRGQQATLRCSPISGHTSVYWYQQALGLGLQFLLWYDEGEERNRGNFPPRFSGRQFPNYSSELNVNALELEDSALYLCASSPGKGRQGETQYFGPGTRLLVL.

DNA for the CDR3: TGTGCCAGCAGCTTAAGCGTCTTCGATTATAGCAATCAGCCCCAGCATTTT. It is translated as CASSLSVFDYSNQPQHF. The rearrangement uses TRBV7-8 and TRBJ1-5; unclear D gene. The CDR3 is 17 amino acids. V lost 2 bases to trimming and J lost 0 bases, with 14 bases between them. Germline V gene data show CDR1 as SGHVS and CDR2 as FQNEAQ. Full variable domain (remainder filled in from reference TRBV7-8 and TRBJ1-5): GAGVSQSPRYKVAKRGQDVALRCDPISGHVSLFWYQQALGQGPEFLTYFQNEAQLDKSGLPSDRFFAERPEGSVSTLKIQRTQQEDSAVYLCASSLSVFDYSNQPQHFGDGTRLSIL.

This clone was recorded a few times. This rearrangement joins TRBV28 to TRBJ1-6, with D hard to call. There are 11 residues in the CDR3. The germline V gene encodes CDR1 MDHEN and CDR2 SYDVKM. Trimming shortened V by 6 bases and J by 7 bases, and 4 bases separated the two germline ends. The CDR3 nucleotides are TGTGCCAGCAGCCAGAATTCACCCCTCCACTTT. This translates into CASSQNSPLHF.

The chain has TRBV12-3 or TRBV12-4 and TRBJ1-1, with D unresolved. Trimming took off 11 bases at V and 0 bases at J, with 10 bases between the two ends. This CDR3 contains 12 residues. As DNA, the CDR3 is TGTGCCGTACAGACCTTGAACACTGAAGCTTTCTTT. It specifies CAVQTLNTEAFF.

This sequence joins TRBV30 and TRBJ1-4, with 8 bases lining up with TRBD1. The CDR3 consists of 13 residues. Germline lookup yields CDR1 GTSNPN and CDR2 SVGIG (reference sequence). V dropped 0 bases and J dropped 11; count of bases not matched to a gene: 5. CDR3 protein: CAWSVQDRVKLFF. For the CDR3, the DNA is TGTGCCTGGAGTGTACAGGACAGGGTGAAACTGTTTTTT.

The chain links TRBV7-9 to TRBJ1-2, with TRBD1 identical over 11 bases. Germline V gene data show CDR1 as SEHNR and CDR2 as FQNEAQ (reference sequence). The J segment lost 7 bases and the V segment lost 4 bases, leaving 5 bases of the junction unmatched. The CDR3 is 14 residues long. For the CDR3, the DNA is TGTGCCAGCAGCTATGGGACAGGGGGAGGTGGCTACACCTTC. Protein: CASSYGTGGGGYTF.

The chain is built from TRBV4-2 and TRBJ2-1, with 9 bases aligning to TRBD2. Germline CDR1 is LGHNA and CDR2 is YNFKEQ. The ends lost 2 bases at V and 9 bases at J; junction bases unmatched: 11. The CDR3 spans 16 residues. In nucleotides, the CDR3 is TGTGCCAGCAGCCAAATATCTGGCGGGAGGGGGACTGAGCAGTTCTTC. Its translation is CASSQISGGRGTEQFF.

The chain combines TRBV29-1 with TRBJ2-7; 8 bases map to TRBD2. In germline, CDR1 is SQVTM, CDR2 ANQGSEA. The V and J ends lost 6 bases and 2 bases, in that order; junction bases with no gene match: 9. There are 14 residues in the CDR3. In DNA form, the CDR3 reads TGCAGCGTCGCAACCACTAGCGGAACCTACGAGCAGTACTTC. Translating it yields CSVATTSGTYEQYF.

This sequence joins TRBV30 and TRBJ1-2; no clear D. This CDR3 is built from 11 residues. Per germline, CDR1 GTSNPN and CDR2 SVGIG (reference sequence). With 1 base removed from V and 8 bases from J, the gap between germline ends came to 8 bases. CDR3 residues: CAWSEEGGYTF. In nucleotides, the CDR3 is TGTGCCTGGAGTGAGGAGGGCGGCTACACCTTC.

The J gene is TRBJ1-1, the V gene TRBV29-1; TRBD1 agrees at 9 bases. V was clipped by 3 bases and J by 5 bases; unmatched bases: 19. CDR1 and CDR2 (germline): SQVTM, ANQGSEA. The CDR3 loop spans 18 amino acids. Here the CDR3 DNA reads TGCAGCGTTGACCAATTCACAGGGGGCTCGAGTGTTGGGACTGAAGCTTTCTTT. It yields the protein CSVDQFTGGSSVGTEAFF. The variable domain in full, completed from reference TRBV29-1 and TRBJ1-1, reads SAVISQKPSRDICQRGTSLTIQCQVDSQVTMMFWYRQQPGQSLTLIATANQGSEATYESGFVIDKFPISRPNLTFSTLTVSNMSPEDSSIYLCSVDQFTGGSSVGTEAFFGQGTRLTVV.

CDR3 DNA: TGCGCCAGCAGCTTGACAATTATGAACACTGAAGCTTTCTTT. It specifies CASSLTIMNTEAFF. This sequence joins TRBV5-1 and TRBJ1-1, with D unresolved. This CDR3 comprises 14 residues. Trimming removed 1 base at V and 0 bases at J, with 7 bases between. In germline, CDR1 is SGHRS, CDR2 YFSETQ.

CDR3 in amino acids: CACGVTGANVLTF. For the CDR3, the DNA is TGTGCCTGCGGGGTCACTGGGGCCAACGTCCTGACTTTC. V gene TRBV6-5 combines with J gene TRBJ2-6; possible D gene TRBD2, 6 bases. CDR3 length: 13 residues. Per the germline V gene, CDR1 is MNHEY and CDR2 is SVGAGI. The germline V and J ends were trimmed by 11 bases and 2 bases, with 10 bases remaining between them.

The chain combines TRBV12-5 with TRBJ1-5, with 7 bases fitting TRBD1. This CDR3 contains 15 residues. Germline CDR1 is LGHNT and CDR2 is FRNRAP. V trimming: 4 bases; J trimming: 1 base; junction bases outside the gene matches: 4. CDR3 DNA sequence: TGTGCTAGTGGTTCACAGGGGAAGAGCAATCAGCCCCAGCATTTT. Protein sequence: CASGSQGKSNQPQHF.

The gene calls are TRBV28 and TRBJ2-7; 12 bases are shared with TRBD1. In germline, CDR1 is MDHEN, CDR2 SYDVKM. The ends lost 4 bases at V and 6 bases at J; junction bases unmatched: 7. CDR3 length equals 15 residues. The CDR3 here is CASSSPGQGASEQYF. As DNA, the CDR3 is TGTGCCAGCAGTTCCCCGGGACAGGGGGCCTCCGAGCAGTACTTC.

This rearrangement joins TRBV5-1 to TRBJ2-7; 7 nucleotides match TRBD2. This CDR3 has 15 amino acids. Germline assignment: CDR1 SGHRS and CDR2 YFSETQ. Losses at the gene ends were 4 bases for V and 4 bases for J; bases not matched to a gene: 11. CDR3 protein: CASSGAAGVSYEQYF. The CDR3 nucleotides are TGCGCCAGCAGCGGGGCGGCGGGAGTTAGTTACGAGCAGTACTTC.

The V gene is TRBV19, the J gene TRBJ1-5; TRBD1 agrees at 8 bases. Germline CDR1 LNHDA, CDR2 SQIVND (reference sequence). The CDR3 is made up of 16 amino acids. J gave up 4 bases and V 7 bases, and 12 bases lay outside the gene matches. As DNA, the CDR3 is TGTGCCAGTACCCGGACAGGGTCAGGAAGGAATCAGCCCCAGCATTTT. Amino acids: CASTRTGSGRNQPQHF.

The chain is built from TRBV7-9 and TRBJ1-2; D is ambiguous. The CDR3 length is 12 residues. Germline loops: CDR1 SEHNR, CDR2 FQNEAQ (reference sequence). Trimming removed 7 bases at V and 9 bases at J, with 15 bases between. The chain's CDR3 is CASTDGAGSYTF. The CDR3 region has the DNA TGTGCCAGCACCGACGGAGCCGGGAGCTACACCTTC.

The chain combines TRBV4-2 with TRBJ2-3, with D hard to call. This CDR3 is built from 17 residues. Trimming stripped 0 bases from V and 1 base from J, with 14 bases between. The germline V gene encodes CDR1 LGHNA and CDR2 YNFKEQ. The CDR3 reads CASSQELNSPGTDTQYF. As DNA, the CDR3 is TGTGCCAGCAGCCAAGAACTGAATAGTCCTGGCACAGATACGCAGTATTTT.

CDR3 sequence (DNA): TGTGCCAGCGAGAAACAGGTCTTGACCACAGATACGCAGTATTTT. Its protein is CASEKQVLTTDTQYF. This chain links TRBV2 with TRBJ2-3; perhaps TRBD1 as D (5 bases). Germline CDR1 reads SNHLY; CDR2 reads FYNNEI. The germline V and J ends were trimmed by 8 bases and 2 bases, with 17 bases remaining between them. The CDR3 is 15 residues long.